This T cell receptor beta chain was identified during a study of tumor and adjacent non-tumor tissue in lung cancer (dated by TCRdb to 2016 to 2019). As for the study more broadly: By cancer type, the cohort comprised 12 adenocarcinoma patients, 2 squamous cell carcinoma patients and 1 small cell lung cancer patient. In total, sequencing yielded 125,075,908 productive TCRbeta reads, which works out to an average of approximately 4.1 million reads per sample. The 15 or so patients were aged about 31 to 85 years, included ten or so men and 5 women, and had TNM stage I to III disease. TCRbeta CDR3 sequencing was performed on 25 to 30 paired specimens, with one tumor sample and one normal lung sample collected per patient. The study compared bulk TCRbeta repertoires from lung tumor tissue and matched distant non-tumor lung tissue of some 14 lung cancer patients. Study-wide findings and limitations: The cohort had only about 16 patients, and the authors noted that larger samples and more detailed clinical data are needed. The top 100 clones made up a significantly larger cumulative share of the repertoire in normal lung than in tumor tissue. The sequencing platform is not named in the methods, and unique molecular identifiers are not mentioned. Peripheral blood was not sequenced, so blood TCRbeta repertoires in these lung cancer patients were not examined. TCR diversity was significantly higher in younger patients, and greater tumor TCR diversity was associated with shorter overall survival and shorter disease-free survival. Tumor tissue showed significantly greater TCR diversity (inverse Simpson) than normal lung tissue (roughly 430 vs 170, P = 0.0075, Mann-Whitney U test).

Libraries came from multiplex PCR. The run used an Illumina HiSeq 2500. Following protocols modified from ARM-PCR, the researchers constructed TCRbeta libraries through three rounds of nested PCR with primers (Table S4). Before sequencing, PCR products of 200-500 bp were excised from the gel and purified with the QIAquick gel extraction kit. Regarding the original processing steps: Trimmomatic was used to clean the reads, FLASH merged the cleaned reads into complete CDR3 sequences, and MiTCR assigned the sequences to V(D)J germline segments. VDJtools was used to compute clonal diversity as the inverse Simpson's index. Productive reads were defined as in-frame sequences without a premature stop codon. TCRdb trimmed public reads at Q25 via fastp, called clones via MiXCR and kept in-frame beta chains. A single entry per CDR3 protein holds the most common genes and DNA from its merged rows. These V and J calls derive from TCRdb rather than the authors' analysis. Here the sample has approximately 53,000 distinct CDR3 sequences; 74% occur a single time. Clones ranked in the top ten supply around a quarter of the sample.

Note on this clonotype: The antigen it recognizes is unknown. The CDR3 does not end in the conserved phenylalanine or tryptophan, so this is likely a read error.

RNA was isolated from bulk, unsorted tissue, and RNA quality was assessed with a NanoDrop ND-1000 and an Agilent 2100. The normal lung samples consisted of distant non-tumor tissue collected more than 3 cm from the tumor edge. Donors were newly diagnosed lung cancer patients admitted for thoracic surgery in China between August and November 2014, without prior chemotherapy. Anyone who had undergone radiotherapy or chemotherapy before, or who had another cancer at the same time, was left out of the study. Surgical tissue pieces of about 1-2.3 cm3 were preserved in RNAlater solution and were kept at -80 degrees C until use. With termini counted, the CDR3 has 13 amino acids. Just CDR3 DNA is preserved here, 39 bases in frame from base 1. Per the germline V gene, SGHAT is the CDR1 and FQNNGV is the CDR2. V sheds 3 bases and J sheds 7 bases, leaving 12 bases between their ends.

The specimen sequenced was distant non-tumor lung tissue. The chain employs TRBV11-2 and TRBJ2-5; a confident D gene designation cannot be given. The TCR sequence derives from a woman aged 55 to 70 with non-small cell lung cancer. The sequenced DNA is TGTGCCAGCAGCTTGTTAAGATGGGGGACCCAGTACATC. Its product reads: CASSLLRWGTQYI.